This T cell receptor beta chain was identified during a study of blood T cell repertoires in COVID-19. Study as a whole: Samples came from the United States, Italy and Spain, spanning acute and convalescent COVID-19.

Germline CDR1 reads SEHNR; CDR2 reads FQNEAQ (reference sequence). V lost 3 bases and J lost 6; bases outside the gene matches: 5. This CDR3 comprises 15 residues. The data were produced by immunoSEQ multiplex PCR, yet TCRdb's version contains in-frame clones alone and is incomplete. The profile covers under 45,000 clones, with 75% to 90% appearing a single time and around a tenth taken by the ten largest. The chain has TRBV7-9 and TRBJ1-6; 7 nucleotides line up with TRBD1. The sample consisted of peripheral blood. This clonotype was sampled from a human donor in a cohort sampled during active COVID-19. CDR3 bases: TGTGCCAGCAGCTTCATAGGACAGGCTAATTCACCCCTCCACTTT. Amino acids: CASSFIGQANSPLHF.